The next 21 T cell receptor beta chains were all read from a single sample in a study of T cell responses to AZD1222 COVID-19 vaccine. Clones were read by immunoSEQ multiplex PCR, and TCRdb kept only the in-frame ones, dropping some. Here the sample spans 150,000 to 200,000 clones, 85% to 95% being singletons. This specimen was peripheral blood, taken on day 0 of AZD1222 vaccination. Every receptor here comes from an adult in good health.

The V call is TRBV11-2, the J call TRBJ1-1; perhaps TRBD1 as D (5 bases). Germline lookup yields CDR1 SGHAT and CDR2 FQNNGV. Deletions cut 6 bases from V and 7 bases from J, with 15 bases between. There are 13 residues in the CDR3. CDR3 protein: CASSFLGGGEAFF. The CDR3 DNA sequence: TGTGCCAGCAGTTTCCTCGGGGGAGGTGAAGCTTTCTTT. Complete variable domain (other parts from reference TRBV11-2 and TRBJ1-1): EAGVAQSPRYKIIEKRQSVAFWCNPISGHATLYWYQQILGQGPKLLIQFQNNGVVDDSQLPKDRFSAERLKGVDSTLKIQPAKLEDSAVYLCASSFLGGGEAFFGQGTRLTVV.

This sequence joins TRBV30 and TRBJ1-1, with D uncertain. V lost 0 bases and J 1 base, leaving 9 bases between the germline ends. Germline V CDR1 and CDR2: GTSNPN, SVGIG (reference sequence). CDR3 size: 14 residues. CDR3 nucleotide sequence: TGTGCCTGGAGTGTGCGACGGGAGAACACTGAAGCTTTCTTT. Protein sequence: CAWSVRRENTEAFF.

V usage is TRBV14 and J usage is TRBJ2-6, with D possibly TRBD1 on 6 matching bases. CDR1 SGHDN and CDR2 FVKESK come from the germline V gene. Trimming took off 4 bases at V and 11 bases at J, with 18 bases between the two ends. This CDR3 has 15 amino acids. The CDR3 reads CASSRYSRDIDVLTF. The CDR3 DNA reads as TGTGCCAGCAGCCGGTATTCCCGGGACATTGACGTCCTGACTTTC.

The J gene is TRBJ1-6, the V gene TRBV27; perhaps TRBD1 as D (6 bases). Germline V lookup: CDR1 MNHEY, CDR2 SMNVEV (reference sequence). V dropped 5 bases and J dropped 7 bases, with 15 bases sitting between them. CDR3 length: 15 amino acids. For the CDR3, the DNA is TGTGCCAGCAGTCTAGGGACACGGTTAAATTCACCCCTCCACTTT. This gives the protein CASSLGTRLNSPLHF.

The V and J genes are TRBV7-6 and TRBJ1-5; D is ambiguous. V was clipped by 0 bases and J by 5 bases, with 5 bases between them. This CDR3 has 13 residues. The germline CDR1 and CDR2 sequences are SGHVS and FNYEAQ. The CDR3 sequence is CASSLALYQPQHF. The CDR3 DNA is TGTGCCAGCAGCTTAGCGCTGTATCAGCCCCAGCATTTT. Variable domain in full (rest from reference TRBV7-6 and TRBJ1-5): GAGVSQSPRYKVTKRGQDVALRCDPISGHVSLYWYRQALGQGPEFLTYFNYEAQQDKSGLPNDRFSAERPEGSISTLTIQRTEQRDSAMYRCASSLALYQPQHFGDGTRLSIL.

The chain carries TRBV2 and TRBJ1-5; possibly TRBD1 for D (6 bases). V gave up 2 bases and J gave up 6 bases, with 14 bases separating them. CDR3 size: 15 residues. The germline CDR1 and CDR2 sequences are SNHLY and FYNNEI. The CDR3 is CASSEWGAQVQPQHF. For the CDR3, the DNA is TGTGCCAGCAGTGAATGGGGGGCGCAGGTTCAGCCCCAGCATTTT.

For this clone: This CDR3 is also generated by other DNA sequences in the sample. The rearrangement links TRBV24-1 to TRBJ2-5; D is uncertain. The CDR3 runs 13 residues. Germline CDR1 is KGHDR and CDR2 is SFDVKD. V was trimmed by 4 bases and J by 5 bases, leaving 10 bases between them. The CDR3 nucleotides read TGTGCCACCAGTGACCGGACGGAGGAGACCCAGTACTTC. Translating it yields CATSDRTEETQYF.

This CDR3 reads CASSYDGNSPLHF. In nucleotides, the CDR3 is TGTGCCAGCAGTTACGACGGAAATTCACCCCTCCACTTT. The chain recombines TRBV6-5 with TRBJ1-6; D gene unclear. Trimming left V 2 bases short and J 7 bases short, with 6 bases between. Germline V gene sequence: CDR1 MNHEY, CDR2 SVGAGI. The CDR3 spans 13 residues.

In DNA, the CDR3 is TGTGCCAGCAGCTTGTTGTCAGCGAGTAACTATGGCTACACCTTC. Amino acid sequence: CASSLLSASNYGYTF. The V and J genes are TRBV5-5 and TRBJ1-2; D is undetermined. This CDR3 spans 15 amino acids. Per germline, CDR1 SGHKS and CDR2 YYEKEE (reference sequence). Trimming removed 1 base at V and 1 base at J, with 11 bases between.

V usage is TRBV5-5 and J usage is TRBJ2-7; 14 positions agree with TRBD2. The CDR3 consists of 15 residues. Germline CDR1 SGHKS, CDR2 YYEKEE (reference sequence). V lost 4 bases, J lost 2 bases, and 2 bases stayed unmatched. For the CDR3, the DNA is TGTGCCAGCAGCCCGACTAGCGGGGGGGCCTACGAGCAGTACTTC. This encodes CASSPTSGGAYEQYF.

The V call is TRBV2, the J call TRBJ1-2; unclear D gene. In germline, CDR1 is SNHLY, CDR2 FYNNEI. The CDR3 runs to 13 residues. Trimming left V 6 bases short and J 8 bases short, with 16 bases between. DNA for the CDR3: TGTGCCAGCAGCCTGACCCACCTGAAGGGCTACACCTTC. This codes for CASSLTHLKGYTF.

The J gene is TRBJ2-4, the V gene TRBV4-3, with 13 bases that match TRBD2. J lost 1 base, V lost 0 bases, and 12 bases had no gene match. This CDR3 has 21 residues. CDR1 LGHNA and CDR2 YSLEER come from the germline V gene. CDR3: CASSQDPGTSGVLGAKNIQYF. CDR3 coding DNA: TGCGCCAGCAGCCAAGATCCCGGGACTAGCGGGGTCCTGGGGGCCAAAAACATTCAGTACTTC.

This clone was picked up one time. The rearrangement joins TRBV19 to TRBJ1-2; D not resolved. The germline V gene has CDR1 LNHDA and CDR2 SQIVND (reference sequence). The CDR3 has 13 amino acids. Trimming removed 7 bases at V and 2 bases at J, with 11 bases between. This CDR3 reads CASIGDVNYGYTF. DNA for the CDR3: TGTGCCAGTATTGGGGATGTGAACTATGGCTACACCTTC.

V gene TRBV18 combines with J gene TRBJ2-5; TRBD2 might be the D (5 bases). This CDR3 comprises 16 residues. The V gene's germline CDR1 is KGHSH and CDR2 LQKENI. V lost 0 bases to trimming and J lost 1 base, with 12 bases between them. This CDR3 is CASSPPMHGVQETQYF. The CDR3 DNA reads TGTGCCAGCTCACCACCGATGCACGGGGTCCAAGAGACCCAGTACTTC.

CDR3 DNA: TGTGCCAGCAGCCCTGATGTAGGGTACGGCTATGGCTACACCTTC. Encoded protein: CASSPDVGYGYGYTF. This chain links TRBV11-2 with TRBJ1-2, with unresolved D. Per germline, CDR1 SGHAT and CDR2 FQNNGV. V was cut by 5 bases and J by 4 bases, with 17 bases left in between. This CDR3 comprises 15 residues.

The chain combines TRBV6-6 with TRBJ1-2; no reliable D call. The CDR3 is made up of 12 amino acids. Germline V lookup: CDR1 MNHNY, CDR2 SVGAGI (reference sequence). Trimming left V 5 bases short and J 5 bases short, with 9 bases between. Written as DNA, the CDR3 is TGTGCCAGCAGTAGAACGGGTTATGGCTACACCTTC. Its translation: CASSRTGYGYTF.

V is TRBV7-2 and J is TRBJ1-1, with D uncertain. There are 14 residues in the CDR3. The germline V gene has CDR1 SGHTA and CDR2 FQGNSA. The ends were cut back, 1 base at V and 3 bases at J, with 9 bases in the middle. The CDR3 spells CASSLVGVYTEAFF. Here the CDR3 DNA reads TGTGCCAGCAGCTTAGTTGGGGTGTACACTGAAGCTTTCTTT.

This CDR3 is CASSHRLAGVFNEQFF. CDR3 bases: TGTGCCAGCAGTCACCGACTAGCGGGAGTTTTCAATGAGCAGTTCTTC. The chain couples TRBV6-2 or TRBV6-3 to TRBJ2-1, with 12 bases identical to TRBD2. CDR1 is MNHEY and CDR2 is SVGEGT in the germline V gene. The length of the CDR3 is 16 residues. Trimming at V came to 5 bases and at J to 6 bases, leaving 8 bases not matched to a gene.

V and J are TRBV6-2 or TRBV6-3 and TRBJ2-7; D possibly corresponds to TRBD1 (6 bases). V dropped 6 bases and J dropped 1 base, with 10 bases sitting between them. CDR3 length: 13 residues. CDR1 is MNHEY, CDR2 SVGEGT, per germline. The CDR3 DNA is TGTGCCAGCAGGCCTACAGGGTCCTACGAGCAGTACTTC. This encodes CASRPTGSYEQYF.

This clone occurred once. The V and J genes are TRBV30 and TRBJ1-2; D not certain. V was clipped by 0 bases and J by 1 base, with 12 bases between them. The CDR3 is made up of 15 amino acids. CDR1 GTSNPN and CDR2 SVGIG come from the germline V gene (reference sequence). Written as DNA, the CDR3 is TGTGCCTGGAGTGTAAGGGCAGAATTTAACTATGGCTACACCTTC. Protein: CAWSVRAEFNYGYTF.

This chain uses TRBV28 with TRBJ1-2; TRBD1 might be the D (5 bases). The CDR3 length is 13 residues. Trimming left V 6 bases short and J 7 bases short, with 15 bases between. Per the germline V gene, CDR1 is MDHEN and CDR2 is SYDVKM. CDR3 protein: CASRPRGESGYTF. For the CDR3, the DNA is TGTGCCAGCAGACCGAGAGGGGAGAGTGGCTACACCTTC.